This T cell receptor (beta chain) was observed in a study of T cell responses to AZD1222 COVID-19 vaccine. General study findings and limits: Epitopes outside B.1.351 and B.1.1.7 mutated regions reportedly drew nearly half of spike TCRs.

V was trimmed by 4 bases and J by 6 bases, leaving 4 bases between them. CDR3 length: 10 amino acids. Germline V CDR1 and CDR2: MDHEN, SYDVKM. As regards this clone: Its antigen is not identified.

The repertoire was sequenced with immunoSEQ multiplex PCR; TCRdb's copy has only in-frame clones and lacks some. The sample yields under 100,000 clones, nearly 90% seen once. The sequence was obtained from an adult in good health. Sequences were derived from peripheral blood, sampled on day 0 of AZD1222 vaccination. V is TRBV28 and J is TRBJ2-7; the D is unclear. In DNA, the CDR3 is TGTGCCAGCAGTTCTCTCGAGCAGTACTTC. Its translation is CASSSLEQYF.